This T cell receptor (beta chain) was recorded in a study of T cell responses to AZD1222 COVID-19 vaccine (dated by TCRdb to about 2021). Turning to the overall study: A total of just over 230 trial participants underwent TCR sequencing, of whom 200 to 220 had received two doses of AZD1222 and around 25 had received two doses of the MenACWY control vaccine. Enrollment into the trials was organized by age into subgroups of 18-55, 56-69 and 70-plus years, and those subgroups contained approximately 150, 30 and 60 TCR-sequenced participants, respectively. The full study reports these points: Vaccine-associated CD4 TCRs spanned the whole spike protein, with dominant responses in regions 160-218 and 743-854. Participants were mostly white British and included more females than males, and it was suggested by the authors that clonal diversity may have been underestimated. After two AZD1222 doses, both the breadth and the depth of spike-specific TCRs were significantly higher than at day 0 and than in MenACWY recipients. Reportedly, almost half of the unique spike-specific TCRs recognized epitopes lying outside the regions that are mutated in the B.1.351 and B.1.1.7 variants. In the small 56-69-year group, the increase in depth fell short of significance, most likely because of low power. Conclusions about previously exposed vaccinees were limited because only a handful of AZD1222 recipients were SARS-CoV-2 seropositive at baseline. Because no day 14 peak-response samples were available, the repertoires could be characterized only after the peak T cell response.

On this clone itself: The specificity of this receptor is unknown. Nothing much larger sits one base from this clone, and base qualities are not available.

CDR3 length: 13 amino acids, cysteine to phenylalanine. Of all the DNA, just the CDR3 is kept, 39 bases in frame from base 1. The V and J ends are trimmed by 4 bases and 2 bases, leaving 9 bases between them. Looking up the germline V gene yields CDR1 KGHSH and CDR2 LQKENI. The time point label, as the study defines it: baseline before first vaccination. The treatment or condition label corresponds to: meningococcal conjugate vaccine given as trial control. Vaccinee samples came from UK trials COV001 and COV002, including a single-blind randomized controlled phase 2/3 trial of AZD1222 (ChAdOx1 nCoV-19) in healthy adults. For TCRbeta chain sequencing, PBMC samples from trial participants were taken at day 0 and at day 28 after the second dose. The CDR3 regions of human TCRbeta chains were analyzed by immunosequencing. The authors processed their data as follows. TCRs in the repertoires were compared against a reference library of SARS-CoV-2-specific TCRs that had been generated with the MIRA antigen-specificity platform. Breadth was defined as the fraction of unique TCRs that were SARS-CoV-2-associated. Depth was defined as the fraction of total T cells that were SARS-CoV-2-associated. Using the MIRA data, every spike-specific TCR was mapped to the spike region that the TCR reacted to and assigned to either a CD4 or a CD8 class. Log10-transformed breadth and depth values were compared by one-way ANOVA with Sidak's multiple comparisons tests. TCRdb obtained this table from immuneACCESS and retained in-frame rearrangements with V and J assigned. These tables miss some clones; where compared with another copy, unresolved V genes account for less than half of the shortfall, and the remainder is unexplained. Clone size and V and J calls were adopted from that table, with D and trimming inferred from the DNA. For this sample there are some 150,000 clones; 90% to 95% appear just once. The top ten constitute 0.85% to 0.95% of the sample.

The sequence came from an adult in good health. The starting material was peripheral blood, obtained on day 0 of MenACWY control vaccination. The chain couples TRBV18 to TRBJ2-7; the D gene lacks a confident call. CDR3 protein: CASSLNLTYEQYF. The nucleotides read TGTGCCAGCTCACTTAACCTGACCTACGAGCAGTACTTC.